This T cell receptor (beta chain) is drawn from a study of blood T cell repertoires in COVID-19. Trimming stripped 7 bases from V and 5 bases from J, with 9 bases between. There are 11 residues in the CDR3. Looked up from germline, CDR1 is LNHDA and CDR2 is SQIVND (reference sequence). The table came from immunoSEQ multiplex PCR; TCRdb's copy has only in-frame clones and leaves some out. Of approximately 380,000 clones in the sample, 85% to 90% are singletons; the top ten hold roughly 1.2%. This sequence joins TRBV19 and TRBJ2-7; D might be TRBD1 (6 bases). Material: PBMCs or T cells enriched from blood (not recorded which). The sequence came from a woman younger than 35 who had recovered from COVID-19. The CDR3 sequence is CASKGDHEQYF. CDR3 sequence (DNA): TGTGCCAGTAAGGGGGACCACGAGCAGTACTTC. Supplemented by reference TRBV19 and TRBJ2-7, the full variable domain reads DGGITQSPKYLFRKEGQNVTLSCEQNLNHDAMYWYRQDPGQGLRLIYYSQIVNDFQKGDIAEGYSVSREKKESFPLTVTSAQKNPTAFYLCASKGDHEQYFGPGTRLTVT.